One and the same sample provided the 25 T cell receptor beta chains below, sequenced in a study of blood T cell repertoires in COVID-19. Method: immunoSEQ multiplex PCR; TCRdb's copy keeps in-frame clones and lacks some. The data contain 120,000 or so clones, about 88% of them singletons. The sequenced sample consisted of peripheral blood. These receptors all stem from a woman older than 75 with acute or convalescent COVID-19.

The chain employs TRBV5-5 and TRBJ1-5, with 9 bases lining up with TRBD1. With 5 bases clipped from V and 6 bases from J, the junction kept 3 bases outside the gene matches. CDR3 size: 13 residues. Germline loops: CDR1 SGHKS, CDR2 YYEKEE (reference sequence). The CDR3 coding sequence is TGTGCCAGCAGAGGACAGGGGACTCAGCCCCAGCATTTT. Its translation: CASRGQGTQPQHF.

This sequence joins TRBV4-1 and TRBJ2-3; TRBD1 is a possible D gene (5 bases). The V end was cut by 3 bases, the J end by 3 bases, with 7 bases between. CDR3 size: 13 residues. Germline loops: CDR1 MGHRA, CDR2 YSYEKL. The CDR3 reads CASSHQGTDTQYF. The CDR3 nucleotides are TGCGCCAGCAGCCACCAGGGTACAGATACGCAGTATTTT.

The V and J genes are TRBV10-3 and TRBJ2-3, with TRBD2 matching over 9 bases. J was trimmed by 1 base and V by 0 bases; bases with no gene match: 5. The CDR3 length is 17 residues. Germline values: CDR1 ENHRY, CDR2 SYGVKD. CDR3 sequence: CAISESAGGPRTDTQYF. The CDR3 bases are TGTGCCATCAGTGAGTCCGCGGGAGGGCCCCGCACAGATACGCAGTATTTT.

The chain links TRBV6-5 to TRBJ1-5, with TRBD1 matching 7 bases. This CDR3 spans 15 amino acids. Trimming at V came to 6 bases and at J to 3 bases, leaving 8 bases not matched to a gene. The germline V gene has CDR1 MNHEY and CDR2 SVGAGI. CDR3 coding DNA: TGTGCCAGCAGGGCAAAACAGGGGTTCAATCAGCCCCAGCATTTT. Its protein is CASRAKQGFNQPQHF.

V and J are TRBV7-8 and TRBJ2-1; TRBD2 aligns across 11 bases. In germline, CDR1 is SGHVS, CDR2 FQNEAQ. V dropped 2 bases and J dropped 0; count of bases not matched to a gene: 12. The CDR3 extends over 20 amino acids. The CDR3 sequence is CASSLWATSGATSSYNEQFF. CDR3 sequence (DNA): TGTGCCAGCAGCTTATGGGCGACTAGCGGGGCGACTAGCTCCTACAATGAGCAGTTCTTC.

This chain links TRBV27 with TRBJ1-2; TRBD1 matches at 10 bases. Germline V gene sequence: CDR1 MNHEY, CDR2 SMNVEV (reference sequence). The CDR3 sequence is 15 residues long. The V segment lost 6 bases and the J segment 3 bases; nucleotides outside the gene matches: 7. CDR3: CASRQGQGNYYGYTF. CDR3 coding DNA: TGTGCCAGCAGGCAGGGACAGGGGAATTACTATGGCTACACCTTC.

The DNA for the CDR3 is TGTGCCAGCTCGGGGGTCAATCAGCCCCAGCATTTT. As protein: CASSGVNQPQHF. The chain carries TRBV7-9 and TRBJ1-5, with D maybe TRBD1 (5 bases). Germline V CDR1 and CDR2: SEHNR, FQNEAQ (reference sequence). This CDR3 region has 12 residues. Trimming cost V 8 bases and J 3 bases, with 8 bases left between them.

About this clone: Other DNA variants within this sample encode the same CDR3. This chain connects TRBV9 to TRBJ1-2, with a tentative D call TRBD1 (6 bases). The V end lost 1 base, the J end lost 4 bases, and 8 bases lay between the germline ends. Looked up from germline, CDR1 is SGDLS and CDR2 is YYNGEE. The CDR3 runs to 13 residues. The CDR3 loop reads CASSVKGGYGYTF. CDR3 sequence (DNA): TGTGCCAGCAGCGTAAAAGGGGGCTATGGCTACACCTTC.

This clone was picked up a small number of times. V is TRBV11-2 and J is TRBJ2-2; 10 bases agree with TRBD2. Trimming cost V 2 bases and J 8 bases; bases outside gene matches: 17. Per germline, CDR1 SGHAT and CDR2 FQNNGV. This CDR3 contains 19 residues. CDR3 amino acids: CASSLRGIPGTSVRGELFF. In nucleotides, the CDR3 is TGTGCCAGCAGCTTACGGGGTATCCCCGGGACTAGCGTTAGAGGGGAGCTGTTTTTT.

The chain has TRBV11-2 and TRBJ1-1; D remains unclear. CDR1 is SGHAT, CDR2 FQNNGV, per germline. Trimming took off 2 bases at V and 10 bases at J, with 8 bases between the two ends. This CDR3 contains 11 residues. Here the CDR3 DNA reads TGTGCCAGCAGCTTAACGGGAGGAGCTTTCTTT. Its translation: CASSLTGGAFF.

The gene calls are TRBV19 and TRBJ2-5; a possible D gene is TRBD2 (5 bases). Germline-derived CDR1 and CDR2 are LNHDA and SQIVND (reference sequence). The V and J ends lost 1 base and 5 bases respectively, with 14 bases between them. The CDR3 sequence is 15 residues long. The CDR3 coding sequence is TGTGCCAGTAGTATAGCCCGTGGCGGGCGGGAGACCCAGTACTTC. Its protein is CASSIARGGRETQYF.

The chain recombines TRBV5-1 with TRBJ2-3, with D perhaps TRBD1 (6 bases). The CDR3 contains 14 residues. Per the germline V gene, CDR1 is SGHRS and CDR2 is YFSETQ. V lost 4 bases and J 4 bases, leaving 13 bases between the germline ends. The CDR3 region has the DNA TGCGCCAGCAGCCTGCGACAGGCAGCAGATACGCAGTATTTT. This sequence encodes CASSLRQAADTQYF.

This CDR3 reads CASSYGGGTGTDTQYF. The CDR3 bases are TGTGCCAGTAGTTACGGTGGGGGGACCGGCACAGATACGCAGTATTTT. The gene calls are TRBV19 and TRBJ2-3; tentative D call: TRBD2 (6 bases). This CDR3 is built from 16 residues. Looked up from germline, CDR1 is LNHDA and CDR2 is SQIVND (reference sequence). The V end lost 5 bases, the J end lost 1 base, and 16 bases lay between the germline ends.

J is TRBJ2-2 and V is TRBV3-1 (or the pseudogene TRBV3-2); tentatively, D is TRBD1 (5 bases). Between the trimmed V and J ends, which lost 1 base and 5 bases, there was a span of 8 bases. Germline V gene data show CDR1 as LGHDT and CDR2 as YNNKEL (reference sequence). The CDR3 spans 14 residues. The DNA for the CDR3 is TGTGCCAGCAGCCAAGGGGGCCAGACCGGGGAGCTGTTTTTT. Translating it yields CASSQGGQTGELFF.

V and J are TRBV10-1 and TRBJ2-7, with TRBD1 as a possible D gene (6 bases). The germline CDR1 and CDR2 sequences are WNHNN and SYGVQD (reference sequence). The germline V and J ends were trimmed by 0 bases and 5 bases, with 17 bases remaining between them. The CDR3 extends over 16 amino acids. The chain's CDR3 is CASSESYPQGADEQYF. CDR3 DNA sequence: TGCGCCAGCAGTGAGTCATACCCACAGGGAGCGGACGAGCAGTACTTC.

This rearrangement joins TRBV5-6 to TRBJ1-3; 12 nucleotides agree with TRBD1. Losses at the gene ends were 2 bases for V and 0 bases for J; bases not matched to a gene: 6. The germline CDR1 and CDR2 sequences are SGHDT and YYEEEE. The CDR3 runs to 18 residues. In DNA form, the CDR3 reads TGTGCCAGCAGCTTTGGGGGACAGGGGGCTCTCTCTGGAAACACCATATATTTT. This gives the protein CASSFGGQGALSGNTIYF.

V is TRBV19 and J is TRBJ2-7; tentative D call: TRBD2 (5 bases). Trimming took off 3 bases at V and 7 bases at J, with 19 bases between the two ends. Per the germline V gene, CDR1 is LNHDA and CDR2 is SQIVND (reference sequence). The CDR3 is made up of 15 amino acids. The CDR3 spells CASSMVGTEGSEQYF. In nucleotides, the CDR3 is TGTGCCAGTAGTATGGTTGGTACAGAGGGTTCGGAGCAGTACTTC.

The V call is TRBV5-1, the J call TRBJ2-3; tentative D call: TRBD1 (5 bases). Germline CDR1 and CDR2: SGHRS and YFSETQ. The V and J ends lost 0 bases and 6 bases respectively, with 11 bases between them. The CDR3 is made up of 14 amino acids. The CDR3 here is CASSLGAGSDTQYF. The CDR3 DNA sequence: TGCGCCAGCAGCTTGGGCGCAGGGTCGGATACGCAGTATTTT.

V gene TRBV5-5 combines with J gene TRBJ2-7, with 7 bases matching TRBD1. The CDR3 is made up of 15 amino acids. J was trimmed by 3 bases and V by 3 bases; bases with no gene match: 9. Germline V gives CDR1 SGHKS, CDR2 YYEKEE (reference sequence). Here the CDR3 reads CASSSTGSTFYEQYF. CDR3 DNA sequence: TGTGCCAGCAGCTCGACAGGGTCGACCTTCTACGAGCAGTACTTC.

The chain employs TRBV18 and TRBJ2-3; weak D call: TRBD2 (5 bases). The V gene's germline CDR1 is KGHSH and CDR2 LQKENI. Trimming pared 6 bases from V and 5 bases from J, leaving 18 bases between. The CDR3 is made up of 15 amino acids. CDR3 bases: TGTGCCAGCTCCCCCGGGATAGCAAGCCTAGATACGCAGTATTTT. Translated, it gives CASSPGIASLDTQYF.

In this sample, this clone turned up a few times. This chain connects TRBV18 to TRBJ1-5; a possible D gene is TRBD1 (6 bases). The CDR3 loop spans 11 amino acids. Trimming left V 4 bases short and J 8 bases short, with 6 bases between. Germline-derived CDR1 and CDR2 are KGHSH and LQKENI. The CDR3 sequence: CASSQGEPQHF. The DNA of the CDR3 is TGTGCCAGCTCACAGGGGGAGCCCCAGCATTTT.

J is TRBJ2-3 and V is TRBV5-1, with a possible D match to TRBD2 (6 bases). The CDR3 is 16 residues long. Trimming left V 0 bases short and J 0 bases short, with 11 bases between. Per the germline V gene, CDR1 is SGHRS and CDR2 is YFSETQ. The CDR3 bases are TGCGCCAGCAGCTTGGGTTCGGGGGTTAGCACAGATACGCAGTATTTT. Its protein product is CASSLGSGVSTDTQYF.

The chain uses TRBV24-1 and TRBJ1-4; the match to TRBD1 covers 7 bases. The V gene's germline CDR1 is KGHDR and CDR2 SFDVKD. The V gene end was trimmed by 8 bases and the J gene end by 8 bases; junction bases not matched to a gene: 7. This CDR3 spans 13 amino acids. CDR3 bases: TGTGCCACCAACAGGGGCAAAGGCGAAAAACTGTTTTTT. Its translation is CATNRGKGEKLFF.

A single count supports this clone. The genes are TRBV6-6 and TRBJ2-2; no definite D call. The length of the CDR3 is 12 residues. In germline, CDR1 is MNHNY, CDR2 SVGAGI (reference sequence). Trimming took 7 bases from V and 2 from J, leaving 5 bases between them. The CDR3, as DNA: TGTGCCAGCACCCTAAACACCGGGGAGCTGTTTTTT. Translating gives CASTLNTGELFF.

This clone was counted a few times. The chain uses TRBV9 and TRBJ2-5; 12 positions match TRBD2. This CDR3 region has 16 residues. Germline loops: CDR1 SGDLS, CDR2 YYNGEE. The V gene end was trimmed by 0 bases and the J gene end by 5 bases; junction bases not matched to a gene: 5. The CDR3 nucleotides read TGTGCCAGCAGCGTAGGGACTAGCGGGATGGGGGAGACCCAGTACTTC. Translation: CASSVGTSGMGETQYF. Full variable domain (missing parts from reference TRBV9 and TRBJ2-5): DSGVTQTPKHLITATGQRVTLRCSPRSGDLSVYWYQQSLDQGLQFLIQYYNGEERAKGNILERFSAQQFPDLHSELNLSSLELGDSALYFCASSVGTSGMGETQYFGPGTRLLVL.